This T cell receptor (beta chain) is drawn from a study of OX40 agonist ivuxolimab in advanced cancers. Study in general: Patients received ivuxolimab, an agonistic anti-OX40 (CD134) antibody.

Using immunoSEQ multiplex PCR, the repertoire was profiled, and TCRdb retains in-frame clones only, with some absent. The table has roughly 110,000 clones, 90% seen once. In the case of this clone: The antigen is not known.

Trimming removed 0 bases at V and 7 bases at J, with 7 bases between. There are 14 residues in the CDR3. Germline CDR1 is MRHNA and CDR2 is SNTAGT. Points from the study as a whole: CD4+ and CD8+ blood T cells expanded clonally by week 6 at 0.1 to 3.0 mg/kg.

The sample consisted of CD4+ or CD8+ T cells sorted from blood, taken in a trial of the OX40 agonist ivuxolimab. This chain joins TRBV6-4 and TRBJ1-6, with a weak D call TRBD1 (5 bases). This receptor was identified in an adult with an advanced solid tumor such as melanoma, head and neck, liver or kidney cancer. In DNA, the CDR3 is TGTGCCAGCAGTGACTCAACAGGCAATTCACCCCTCCACTTT. It specifies CASSDSTGNSPLHF.